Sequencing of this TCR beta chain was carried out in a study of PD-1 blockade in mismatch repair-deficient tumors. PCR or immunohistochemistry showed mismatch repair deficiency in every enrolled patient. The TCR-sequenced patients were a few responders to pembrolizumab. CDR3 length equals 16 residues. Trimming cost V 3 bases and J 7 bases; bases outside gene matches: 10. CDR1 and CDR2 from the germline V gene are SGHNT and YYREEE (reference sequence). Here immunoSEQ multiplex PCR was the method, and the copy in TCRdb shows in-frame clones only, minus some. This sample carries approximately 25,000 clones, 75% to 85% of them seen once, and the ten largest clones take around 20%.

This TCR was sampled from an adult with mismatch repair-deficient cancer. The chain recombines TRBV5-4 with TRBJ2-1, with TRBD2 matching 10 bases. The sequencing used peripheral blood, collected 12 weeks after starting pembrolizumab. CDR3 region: CASSSKAGGPGNEQFF. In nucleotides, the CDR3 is TGTGCCAGCAGCTCTAAAGCGGGAGGGCCAGGAAATGAGCAGTTCTTC.